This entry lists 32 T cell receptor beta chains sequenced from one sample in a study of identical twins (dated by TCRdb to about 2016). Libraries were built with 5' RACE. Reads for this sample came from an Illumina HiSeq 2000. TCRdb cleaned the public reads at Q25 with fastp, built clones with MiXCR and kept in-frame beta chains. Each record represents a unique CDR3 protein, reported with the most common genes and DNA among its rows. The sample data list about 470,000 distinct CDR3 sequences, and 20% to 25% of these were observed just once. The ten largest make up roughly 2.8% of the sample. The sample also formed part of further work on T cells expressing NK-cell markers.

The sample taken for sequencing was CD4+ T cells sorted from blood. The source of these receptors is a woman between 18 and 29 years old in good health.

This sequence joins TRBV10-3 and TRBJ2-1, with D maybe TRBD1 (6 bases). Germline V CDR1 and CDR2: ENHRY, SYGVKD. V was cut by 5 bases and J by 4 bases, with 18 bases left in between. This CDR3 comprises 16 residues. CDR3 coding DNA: TGTGCCATCAGTCCCGACAGGCCGGTACGTTACAATGAGCAGTTCTTC. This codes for CAISPDRPVRYNEQFF.

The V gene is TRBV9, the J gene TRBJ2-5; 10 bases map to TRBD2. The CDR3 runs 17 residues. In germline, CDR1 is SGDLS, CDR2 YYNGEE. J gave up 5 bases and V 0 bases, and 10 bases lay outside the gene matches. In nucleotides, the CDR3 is TGTGCCAGCAGCGTAGGGGCTAGCGGGGGTCTTAGCGAGACCCAGTACTTC. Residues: CASSVGASGGLSETQYF.

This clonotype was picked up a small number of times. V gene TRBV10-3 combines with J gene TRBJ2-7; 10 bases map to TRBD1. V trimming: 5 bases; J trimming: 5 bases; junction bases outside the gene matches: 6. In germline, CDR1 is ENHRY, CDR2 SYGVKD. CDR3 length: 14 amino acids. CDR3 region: CAISRDRGLHEQYF. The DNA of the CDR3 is TGTGCCATCAGTCGGGACAGGGGTTTACACGAGCAGTACTTC.

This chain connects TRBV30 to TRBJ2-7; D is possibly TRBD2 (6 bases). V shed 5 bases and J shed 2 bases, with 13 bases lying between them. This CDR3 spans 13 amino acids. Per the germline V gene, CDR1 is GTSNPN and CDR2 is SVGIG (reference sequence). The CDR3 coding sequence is TGTGCCTGGGGGGGGAAGGCAACCTACGAGCAGTACTTC. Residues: CAWGGKATYEQYF.

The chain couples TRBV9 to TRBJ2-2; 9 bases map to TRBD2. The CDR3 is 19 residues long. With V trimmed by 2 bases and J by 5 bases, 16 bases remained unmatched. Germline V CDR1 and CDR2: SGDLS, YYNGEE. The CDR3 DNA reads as TGTGCCAGCAGCGTTTTGGGGGCGCGGGAGGGCCGAGGGACCGGGGAGCTGTTTTTT. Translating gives CASSVLGAREGRGTGELFF.

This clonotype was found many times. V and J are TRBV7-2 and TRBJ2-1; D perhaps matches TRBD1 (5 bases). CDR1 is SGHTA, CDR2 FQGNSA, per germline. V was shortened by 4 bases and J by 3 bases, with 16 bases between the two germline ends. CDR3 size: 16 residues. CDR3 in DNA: TGTGCCAGCAGCTCCCTACAGGTGGTAAACTACAATGAGCAGTTCTTC. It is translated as CASSSLQVVNYNEQFF.

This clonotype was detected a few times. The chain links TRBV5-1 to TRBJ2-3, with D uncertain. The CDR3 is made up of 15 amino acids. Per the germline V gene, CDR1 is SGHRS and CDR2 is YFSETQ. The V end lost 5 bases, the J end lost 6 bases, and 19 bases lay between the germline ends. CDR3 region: CASSHMDDVGDTQYF. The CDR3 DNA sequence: TGCGCCAGCAGTCATATGGACGACGTGGGGGATACGCAGTATTTT. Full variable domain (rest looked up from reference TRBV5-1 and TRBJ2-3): KAGVTQTPRYLIKTRGQQVTLSCSPISGHRSVSWYQQTPGQGLQFLFEYFSETQRNKGNFPGRFSGRQFSNSRSEMNVSTLELGDSALYLCASSHMDDVGDTQYFGPGTRLTVL.

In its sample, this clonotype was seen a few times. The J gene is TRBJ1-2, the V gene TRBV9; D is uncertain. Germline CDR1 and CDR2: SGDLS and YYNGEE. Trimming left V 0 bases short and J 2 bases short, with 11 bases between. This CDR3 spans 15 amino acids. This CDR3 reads CASSVGSGRNYGYTF. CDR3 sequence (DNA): TGTGCCAGCAGCGTAGGGTCCGGGCGCAACTATGGCTACACCTTC.

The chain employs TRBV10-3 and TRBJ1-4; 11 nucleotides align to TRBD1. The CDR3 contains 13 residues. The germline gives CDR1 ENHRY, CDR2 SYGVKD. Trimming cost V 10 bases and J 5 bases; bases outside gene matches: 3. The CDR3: CATGQGGNEKLFF. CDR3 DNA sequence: TGTGCCACGGGACAGGGGGGGAATGAAAAACTGTTTTTT.

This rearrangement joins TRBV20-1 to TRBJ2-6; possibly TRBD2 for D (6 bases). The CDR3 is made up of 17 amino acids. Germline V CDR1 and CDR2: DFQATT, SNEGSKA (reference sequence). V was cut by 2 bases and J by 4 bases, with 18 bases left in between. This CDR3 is CSARRPGLLAGANVLTF. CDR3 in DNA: TGCAGTGCTAGAAGACCGGGACTCCTTGCAGGGGCCAACGTCCTGACTTTC.

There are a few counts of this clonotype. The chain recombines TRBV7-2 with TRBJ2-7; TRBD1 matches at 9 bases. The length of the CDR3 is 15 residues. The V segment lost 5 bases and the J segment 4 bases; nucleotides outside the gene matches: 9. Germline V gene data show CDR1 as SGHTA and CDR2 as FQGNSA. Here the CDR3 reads CASSRTGTGFYEQYF. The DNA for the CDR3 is TGTGCCAGCAGCCGCACCGGGACAGGGTTTTACGAGCAGTACTTC.

The CDR3 DNA sequence: TGCAGTGCTAGAGACACAGGGGGCGTCGGCAAAAACATTCAGTACTTC. Its protein is CSARDTGGVGKNIQYF. The chain joins TRBV20-1 to TRBJ2-4; TRBD1 matches at 9 bases. The V gene end was trimmed by 0 bases and the J gene end by 3 bases; junction bases not matched to a gene: 6. Germline V CDR1 and CDR2: DFQATT, SNEGSKA (reference sequence). CDR3 length: 16 amino acids.

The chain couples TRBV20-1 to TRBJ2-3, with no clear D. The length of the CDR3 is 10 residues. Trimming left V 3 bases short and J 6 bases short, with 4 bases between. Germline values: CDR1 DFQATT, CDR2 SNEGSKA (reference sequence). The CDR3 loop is CSASRDTQYF. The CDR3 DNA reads TGCAGTGCTAGCAGGGATACGCAGTATTTT.

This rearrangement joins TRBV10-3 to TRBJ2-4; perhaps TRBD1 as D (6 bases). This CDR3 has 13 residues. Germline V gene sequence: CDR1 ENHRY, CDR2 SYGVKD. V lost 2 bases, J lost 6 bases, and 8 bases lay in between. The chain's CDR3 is CAISEIQGNIQYF. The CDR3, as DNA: TGTGCCATCAGTGAGATACAGGGAAACATTCAGTACTTC.

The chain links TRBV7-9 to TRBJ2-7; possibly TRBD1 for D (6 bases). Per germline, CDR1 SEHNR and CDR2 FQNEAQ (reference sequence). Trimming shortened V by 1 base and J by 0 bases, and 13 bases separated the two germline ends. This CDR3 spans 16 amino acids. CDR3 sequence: CASSLVLDRNSYEQYF. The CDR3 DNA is TGTGCCAGCAGCTTAGTCCTTGACAGGAACTCCTACGAGCAGTACTTC.

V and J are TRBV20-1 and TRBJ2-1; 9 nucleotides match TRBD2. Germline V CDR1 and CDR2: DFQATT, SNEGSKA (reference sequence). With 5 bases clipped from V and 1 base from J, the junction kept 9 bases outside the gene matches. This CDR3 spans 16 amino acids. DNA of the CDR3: TGCAGTGCTTCCGTGGGAGCGGGGGGTTCCTACAATGAGCAGTTCTTC. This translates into CSASVGAGGSYNEQFF.

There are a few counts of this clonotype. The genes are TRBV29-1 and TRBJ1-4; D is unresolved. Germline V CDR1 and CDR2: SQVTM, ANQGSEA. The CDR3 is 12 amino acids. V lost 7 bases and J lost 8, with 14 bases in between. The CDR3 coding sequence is TGCAGCGCGCGTGACGTTGGGGAAAAACTGTTTTTT. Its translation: CSARDVGEKLFF.

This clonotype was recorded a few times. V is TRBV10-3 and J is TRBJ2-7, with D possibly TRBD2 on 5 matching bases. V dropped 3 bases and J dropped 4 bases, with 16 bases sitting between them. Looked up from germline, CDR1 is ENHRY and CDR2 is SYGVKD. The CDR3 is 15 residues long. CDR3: CAISERISRGYEQYF. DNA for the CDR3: TGTGCCATCAGTGAAAGGATCTCTCGCGGGTACGAGCAGTACTTC.

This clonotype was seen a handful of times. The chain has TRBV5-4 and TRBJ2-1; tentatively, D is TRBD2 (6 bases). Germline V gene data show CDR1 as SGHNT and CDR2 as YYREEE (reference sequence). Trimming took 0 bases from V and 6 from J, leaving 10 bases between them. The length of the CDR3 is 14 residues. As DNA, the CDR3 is TGTGCCAGCAGCTTGGGACTAGAGATCAATGAGCAGTTCTTC. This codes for CASSLGLEINEQFF.

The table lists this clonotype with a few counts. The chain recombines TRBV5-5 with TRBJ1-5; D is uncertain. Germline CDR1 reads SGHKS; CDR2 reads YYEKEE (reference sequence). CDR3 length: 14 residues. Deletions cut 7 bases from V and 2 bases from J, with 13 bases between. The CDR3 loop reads CASAAGVGNQPQHF. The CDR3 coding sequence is TGTGCCAGCGCCGCGGGTGTGGGCAATCAGCCCCAGCATTTT.

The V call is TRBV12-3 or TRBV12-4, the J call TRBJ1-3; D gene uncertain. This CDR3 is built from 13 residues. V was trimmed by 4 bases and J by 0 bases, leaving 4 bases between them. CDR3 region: CASSYSSGNTIYF. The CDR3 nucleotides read TGTGCCAGCAGTTACAGCTCTGGAAACACCATATATTTT.

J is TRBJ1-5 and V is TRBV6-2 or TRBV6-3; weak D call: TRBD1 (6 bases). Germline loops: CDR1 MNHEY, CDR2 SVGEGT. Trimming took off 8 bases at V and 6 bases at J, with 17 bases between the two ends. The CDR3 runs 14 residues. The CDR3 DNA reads TGTGCCAGCTGCGGGACAACCCGGGGTCAGCCCCAGCATTTT. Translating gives CASCGTTRGQPQHF.

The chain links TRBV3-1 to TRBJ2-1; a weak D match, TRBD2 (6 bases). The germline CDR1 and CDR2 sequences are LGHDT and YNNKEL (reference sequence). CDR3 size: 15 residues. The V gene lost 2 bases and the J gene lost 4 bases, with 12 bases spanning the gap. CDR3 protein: CASSQLVGGYNEQFF. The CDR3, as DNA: TGTGCCAGCAGCCAACTAGTGGGGGGATACAATGAGCAGTTCTTC.

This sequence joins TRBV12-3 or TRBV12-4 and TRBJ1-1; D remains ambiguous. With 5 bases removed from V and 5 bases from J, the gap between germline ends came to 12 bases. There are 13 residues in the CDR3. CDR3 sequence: CASSPERFTEAFF. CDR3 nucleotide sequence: TGTGCCAGCAGTCCCGAGAGATTTACTGAAGCTTTCTTT.

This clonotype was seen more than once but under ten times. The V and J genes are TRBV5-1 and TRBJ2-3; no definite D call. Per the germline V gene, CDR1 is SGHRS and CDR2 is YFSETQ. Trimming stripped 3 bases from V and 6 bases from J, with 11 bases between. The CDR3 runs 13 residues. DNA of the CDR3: TGCGCCAGCAGCTACTTAGACTCCGATACGCAGTATTTT. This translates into CASSYLDSDTQYF.

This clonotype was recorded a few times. The CDR3: CASRFSGDYGYTF. CDR3 coding DNA: TGTGCCAGCAGGTTTTCAGGGGACTATGGCTACACCTTC. The chain recombines TRBV6-1 with TRBJ1-2; TRBD1 might be the D (6 bases). The germline V gene has CDR1 MNHNS and CDR2 SASEGT. The CDR3 contains 13 residues. Trimming shortened V by 6 bases and J by 3 bases, and 11 bases separated the two germline ends.

The CDR3 coding sequence is TGTGCCAGTAGTCGGGCTAGCTTTTCCTACAATGAGCAGTTCTTC. It is translated as CASSRASFSYNEQFF. V gene TRBV19 combines with J gene TRBJ2-1; possibly TRBD2 for D (5 bases). The germline gives CDR1 LNHDA, CDR2 SQIVND (reference sequence). The V end was cut by 5 bases, the J end by 1 base, with 12 bases between. This CDR3 is 15 amino acids long.

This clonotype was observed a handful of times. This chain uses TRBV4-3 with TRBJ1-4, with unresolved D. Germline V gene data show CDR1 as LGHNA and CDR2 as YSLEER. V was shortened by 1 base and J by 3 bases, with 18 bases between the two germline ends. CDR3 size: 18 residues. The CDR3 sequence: CASSQVGGRRLSNEKLFF. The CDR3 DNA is TGCGCCAGCAGCCAAGTTGGAGGACGGAGGCTTTCTAATGAAAAACTGTTTTTT.

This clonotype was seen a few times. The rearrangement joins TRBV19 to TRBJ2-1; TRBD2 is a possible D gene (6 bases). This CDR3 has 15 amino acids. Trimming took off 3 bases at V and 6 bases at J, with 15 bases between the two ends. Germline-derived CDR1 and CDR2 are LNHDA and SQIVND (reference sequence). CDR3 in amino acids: CASSILSAEGNEQFF. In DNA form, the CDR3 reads TGTGCCAGTAGTATTCTCTCTGCGGAGGGCAATGAGCAGTTCTTC.

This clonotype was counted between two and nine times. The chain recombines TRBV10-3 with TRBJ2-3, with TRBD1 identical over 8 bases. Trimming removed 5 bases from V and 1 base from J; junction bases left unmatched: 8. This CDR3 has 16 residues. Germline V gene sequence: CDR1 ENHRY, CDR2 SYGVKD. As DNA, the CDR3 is TGTGCCATCAGTAAAGGACTGGGACAGGGCACAGATACGCAGTATTTT. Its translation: CAISKGLGQGTDTQYF.

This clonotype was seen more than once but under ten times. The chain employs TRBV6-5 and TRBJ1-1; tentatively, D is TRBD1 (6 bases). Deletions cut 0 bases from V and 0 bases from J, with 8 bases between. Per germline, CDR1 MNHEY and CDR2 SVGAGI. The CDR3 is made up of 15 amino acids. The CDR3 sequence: CASSYSNRVNTEAFF. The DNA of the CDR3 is TGTGCCAGCAGTTACTCGAACAGGGTGAACACTGAAGCTTTCTTT.

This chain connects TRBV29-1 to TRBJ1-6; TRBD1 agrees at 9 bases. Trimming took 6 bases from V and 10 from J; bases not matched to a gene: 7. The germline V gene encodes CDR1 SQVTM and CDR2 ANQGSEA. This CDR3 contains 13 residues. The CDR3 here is CSVGDRAGSPLHF. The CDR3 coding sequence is TGCAGCGTGGGGGACAGGGCTGGGTCACCCCTCCACTTT.